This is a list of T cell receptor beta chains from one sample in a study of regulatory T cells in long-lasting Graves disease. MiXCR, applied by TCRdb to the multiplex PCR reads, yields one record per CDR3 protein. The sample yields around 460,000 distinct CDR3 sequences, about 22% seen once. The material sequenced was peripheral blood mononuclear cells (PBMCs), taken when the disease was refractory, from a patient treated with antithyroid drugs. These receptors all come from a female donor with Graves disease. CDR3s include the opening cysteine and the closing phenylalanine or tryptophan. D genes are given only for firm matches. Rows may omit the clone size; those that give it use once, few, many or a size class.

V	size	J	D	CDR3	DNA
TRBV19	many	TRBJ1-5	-	CASSQGAAQPQHF	TGTGCCAGTAGTCAGGGAGCAGCGCAGCCCCAGCATTTT
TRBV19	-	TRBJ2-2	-	CASSIDMTGELFF	TGTGCCAGTAGTATAGATATGACCGGGGAGCTGTTTTTT
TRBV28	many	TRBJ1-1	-	CASSFVSPDTEAFF	TGTGCCAGCAGTTTCGTTTCGCCGGACACTGAAGCTTTCTTT
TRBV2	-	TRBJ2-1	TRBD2	CASMLTSQGLNEQFF	TGTGCCAGCATGTTGACTAGCCAAGGTTTGAATGAGCAGTTCTTC
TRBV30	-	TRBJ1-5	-	CAWSVGLLGNQPQHF	TGTGCCTGGAGTGTAGGGCTGCTGGGCAATCAGCCCCAGCATTTT
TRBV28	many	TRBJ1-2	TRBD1	CASSFVDRVVKDTF	TGTGCCAGCAGTTTCGTGGACAGGGTCGTCAAGGACACCTTC
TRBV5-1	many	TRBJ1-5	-	CASSLDSGSQPQHF	TGCGCCAGCAGCTTGGACTCAGGGAGTCAGCCCCAGCATTTT
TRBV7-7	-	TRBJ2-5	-	CASSLAWPAEETQYF	TGTGCTAGCAGCTTAGCTTGGCCAGCCGAGGAGACCCAGTACTTC
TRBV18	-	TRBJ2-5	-	CASSPLQLGETQYF	TGTGCCAGCTCACCACTACAGCTTGGGGAGACCCAGTACTTC
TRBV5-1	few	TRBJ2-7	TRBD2	CASSLTSGTSYEQYF	TGCGCCAGCAGCTTGACTAGCGGGACGTCCTACGAGCAGTACTTC
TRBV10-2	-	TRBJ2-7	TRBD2	CASSELAGIEQYF	TGCGCCAGCAGTGAACTAGCGGGGATCGAGCAGTACTTC
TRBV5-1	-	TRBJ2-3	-	CASSALGANTDTQYF	TGCGCCAGCAGCGCCCTTGGGGCCAACACAGATACGCAGTATTTT
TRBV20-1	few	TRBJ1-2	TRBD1	CSALTGVNGYTF	TGCAGTGCTCTGACAGGGGTAAATGGCTACACCTTC
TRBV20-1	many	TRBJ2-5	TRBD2	CSRLAGWSQYF	TGCAGCCGACTAGCGGGGTGGTCCCAGTACTTC
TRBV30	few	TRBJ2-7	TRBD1	CAWNGQGGVNEQYF	TGTGCCTGGAATGGACAGGGGGGTGTAAACGAGCAGTACTTC
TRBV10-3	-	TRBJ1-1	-	CAISEFENTEAFF	TGTGCCATCAGTGAGTTTGAGAACACTGAAGCTTTCTTT
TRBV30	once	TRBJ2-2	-	CAWKTGINTGELFF	TGTGCCTGGAAAACAGGGATAAACACCGGGGAGCTGTTTTTT
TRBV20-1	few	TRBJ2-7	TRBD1	CSASEGGRYEQYF	TGCAGTGCTAGCGAAGGGGGCAGGTACGAGCAGTACTTC
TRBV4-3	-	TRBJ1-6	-	CASSQGQTGSPLHF	TGCGCCAGCAGCCAAGGCCAGACAGGTTCACCCCTCCACTTT
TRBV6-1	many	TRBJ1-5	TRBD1	CASRKTGRTAQHF	TGTGCCAGCAGGAAGACAGGGCGAACAGCCCAGCATTTT
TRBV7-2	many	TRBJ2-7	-	CASSGRSYEQYF	TGTGCCAGCAGCGGGAGGTCCTACGAGCAGTACTTC
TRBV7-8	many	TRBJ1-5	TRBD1	CASSLLGGGTQPQHF	TGTGCCAGCAGCTTATTGGGAGGGGGCACTCAGCCCCAGCATTTT